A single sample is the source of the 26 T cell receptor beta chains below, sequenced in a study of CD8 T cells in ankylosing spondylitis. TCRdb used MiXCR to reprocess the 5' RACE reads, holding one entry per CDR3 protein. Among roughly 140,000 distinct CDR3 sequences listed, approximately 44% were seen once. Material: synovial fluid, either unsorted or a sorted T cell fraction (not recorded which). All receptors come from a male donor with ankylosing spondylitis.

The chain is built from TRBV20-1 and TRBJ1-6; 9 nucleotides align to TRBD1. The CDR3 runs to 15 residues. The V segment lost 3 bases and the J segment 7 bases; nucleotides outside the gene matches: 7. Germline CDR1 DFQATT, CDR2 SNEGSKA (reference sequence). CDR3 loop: CSASPGQGFNSPLHF. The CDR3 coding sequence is TGCAGTGCTAGCCCGGGACAGGGTTTCAATTCACCCCTCCACTTT.

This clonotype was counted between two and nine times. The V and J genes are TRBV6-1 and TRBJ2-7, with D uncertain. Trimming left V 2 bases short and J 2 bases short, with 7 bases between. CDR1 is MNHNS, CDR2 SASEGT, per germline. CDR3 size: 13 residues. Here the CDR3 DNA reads TGTGCCAGCAGTGAAATACCTCCCTACGAGCAGTACTTC. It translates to CASSEIPPYEQYF.

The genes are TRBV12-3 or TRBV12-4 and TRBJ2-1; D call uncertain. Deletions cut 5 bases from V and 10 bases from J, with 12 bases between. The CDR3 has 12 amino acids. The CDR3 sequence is CASSSQRLEQFF. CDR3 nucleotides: TGTGCCAGCAGTAGTCAGCGTCTGGAGCAGTTCTTC.

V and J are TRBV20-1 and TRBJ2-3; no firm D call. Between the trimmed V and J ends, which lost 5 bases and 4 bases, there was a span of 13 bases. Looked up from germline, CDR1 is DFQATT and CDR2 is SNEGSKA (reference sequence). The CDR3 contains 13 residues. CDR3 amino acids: CSARRVDPDTQYF. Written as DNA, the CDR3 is TGCAGTGCTCGACGGGTAGACCCAGATACGCAGTATTTT.

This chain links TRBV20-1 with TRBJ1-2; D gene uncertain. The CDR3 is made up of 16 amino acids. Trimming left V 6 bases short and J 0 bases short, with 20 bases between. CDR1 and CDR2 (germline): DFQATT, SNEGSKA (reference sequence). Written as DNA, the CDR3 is TGCAGTGCAAAGGAGGCCCTTAAGGGCCCTAACTATGGCTACACCTTC. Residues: CSAKEALKGPNYGYTF.

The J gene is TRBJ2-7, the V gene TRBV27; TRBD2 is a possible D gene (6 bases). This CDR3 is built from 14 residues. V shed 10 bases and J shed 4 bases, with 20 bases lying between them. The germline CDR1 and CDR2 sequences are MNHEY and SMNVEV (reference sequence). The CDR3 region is CATLDYLFPYEQYF. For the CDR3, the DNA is TGTGCCACCCTGGACTACCTTTTCCCTTACGAGCAGTACTTC.

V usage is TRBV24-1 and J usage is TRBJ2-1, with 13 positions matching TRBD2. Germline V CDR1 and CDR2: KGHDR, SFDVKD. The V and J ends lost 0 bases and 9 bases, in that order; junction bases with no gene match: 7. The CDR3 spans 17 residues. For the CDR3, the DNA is TGTGCCACCAGTGATTTGCCATGGACTAGCGGGAGAAGTGAGCAGTTCTTC. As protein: CATSDLPWTSGRSEQFF.

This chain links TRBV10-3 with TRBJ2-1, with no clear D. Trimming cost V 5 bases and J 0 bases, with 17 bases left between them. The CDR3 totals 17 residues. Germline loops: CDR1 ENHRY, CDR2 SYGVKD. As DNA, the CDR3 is TGTGCCATCAGTCCCCTCAGGCGCGCGAGCTCCTACAATGAGCAGTTCTTC. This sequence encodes CAISPLRRASSYNEQFF.

CDR3 nucleotide sequence: TGTGCCAGCAGCTTGGCCGGTCAGCGTGGGTCCGGGGAGCTGTTTTTT. Protein sequence: CASSLAGQRGSGELFF. The chain uses TRBV5-5 and TRBJ2-2, with no clear D. The CDR3 has 16 amino acids. Deletions cut 0 bases from V and 6 bases from J, with 15 bases between. Germline V gene sequence: CDR1 SGHKS, CDR2 YYEKEE (reference sequence).

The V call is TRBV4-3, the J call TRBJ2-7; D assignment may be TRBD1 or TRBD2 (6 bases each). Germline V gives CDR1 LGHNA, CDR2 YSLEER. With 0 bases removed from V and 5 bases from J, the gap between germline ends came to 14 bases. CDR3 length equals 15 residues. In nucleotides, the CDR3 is TGCGCCAGCAGCCAAGATGGTCTAGGGGGGCACGAGCAGTACTTC. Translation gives CASSQDGLGGHEQYF.

CDR3 DNA: TGTGCCAGCAGTTACATGGAGTTCTACGAGCAGTACTTC. As protein: CASSYMEFYEQYF. The rearrangement uses TRBV6-2 or TRBV6-3 and TRBJ2-7, with unresolved D. The germline V gene encodes CDR1 MNHEY and CDR2 SVGEGT. Trimming took 2 bases from V and 3 from J, leaving 8 bases between them. The CDR3 spans 13 residues.

CDR3 protein: CSARPYIGKGIGTGELFF. The CDR3 region has the DNA TGCAGTGCTAGACCTTATATCGGGAAGGGGATCGGGACCGGGGAGCTGTTTTTT. This chain links TRBV20-1 with TRBJ2-2; D might be TRBD1 or TRBD2, each matching 5 bases. Germline CDR1 is DFQATT and CDR2 is SNEGSKA (reference sequence). This CDR3 is built from 18 residues. V was pared by 2 bases and J by 5 bases, with 24 bases between.

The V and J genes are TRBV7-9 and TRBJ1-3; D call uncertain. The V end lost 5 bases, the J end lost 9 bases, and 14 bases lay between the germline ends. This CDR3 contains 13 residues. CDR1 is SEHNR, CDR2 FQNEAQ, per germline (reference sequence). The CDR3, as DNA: TGTGCCAGCAGCCGGACCGCTCCCGGCACCATATATTTT. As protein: CASSRTAPGTIYF.

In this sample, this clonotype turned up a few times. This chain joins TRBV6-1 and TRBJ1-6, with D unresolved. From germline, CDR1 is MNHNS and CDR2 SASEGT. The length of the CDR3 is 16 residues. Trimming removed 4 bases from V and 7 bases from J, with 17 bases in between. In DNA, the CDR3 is TGTGCCAGCAGTGCCCACGCCGGGTTTCCCAATTCACCCCTCCACTTT. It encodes CASSAHAGFPNSPLHF.

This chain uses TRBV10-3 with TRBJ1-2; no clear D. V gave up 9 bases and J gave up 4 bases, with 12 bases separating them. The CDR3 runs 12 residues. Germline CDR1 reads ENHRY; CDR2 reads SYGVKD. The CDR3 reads CAIPRVPYGYTF. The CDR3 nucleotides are TGTGCCATTCCCCGGGTCCCCTATGGCTACACCTTC.

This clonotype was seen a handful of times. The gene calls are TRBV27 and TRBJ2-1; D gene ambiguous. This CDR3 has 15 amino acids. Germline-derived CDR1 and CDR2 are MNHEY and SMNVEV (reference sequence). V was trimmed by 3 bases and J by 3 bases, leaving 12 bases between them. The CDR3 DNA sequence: TGTGCCAGCAGTTTTATGGTAGACATCTACAATGAGCAGTTCTTC. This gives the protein CASSFMVDIYNEQFF.

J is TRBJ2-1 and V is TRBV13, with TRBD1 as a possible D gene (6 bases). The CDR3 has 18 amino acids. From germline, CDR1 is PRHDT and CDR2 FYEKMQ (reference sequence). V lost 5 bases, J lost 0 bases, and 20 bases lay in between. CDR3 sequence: CASSMDGQPDVSYNEQFF. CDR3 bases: TGTGCCAGCAGCATGGACGGACAGCCAGACGTCTCCTACAATGAGCAGTTCTTC.

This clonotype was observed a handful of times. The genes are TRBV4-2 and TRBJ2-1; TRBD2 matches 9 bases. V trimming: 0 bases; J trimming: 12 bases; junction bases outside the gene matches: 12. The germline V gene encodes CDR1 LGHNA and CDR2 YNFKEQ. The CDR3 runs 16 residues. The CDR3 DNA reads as TGTGCCAGCAGCCAAGAAGGGACTAGCCCTACCGAAGGGCAGTTCTTC. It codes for CASSQEGTSPTEGQFF.

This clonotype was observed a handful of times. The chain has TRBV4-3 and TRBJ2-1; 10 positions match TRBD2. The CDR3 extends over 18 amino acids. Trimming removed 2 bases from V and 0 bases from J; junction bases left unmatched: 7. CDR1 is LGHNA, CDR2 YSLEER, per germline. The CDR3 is CASSQLAGVTSSYNEQFF. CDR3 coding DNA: TGCGCCAGCAGCCAACTAGCGGGAGTCACGAGCTCCTACAATGAGCAGTTCTTC.

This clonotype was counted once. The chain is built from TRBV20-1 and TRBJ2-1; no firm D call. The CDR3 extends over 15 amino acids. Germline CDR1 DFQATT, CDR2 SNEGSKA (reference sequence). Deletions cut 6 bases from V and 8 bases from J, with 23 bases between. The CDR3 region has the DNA TGCAGTGCACGCCGACCCTATTTAAAGCACGATGAGCAGTTCTTC. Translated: CSARRPYLKHDEQFF.

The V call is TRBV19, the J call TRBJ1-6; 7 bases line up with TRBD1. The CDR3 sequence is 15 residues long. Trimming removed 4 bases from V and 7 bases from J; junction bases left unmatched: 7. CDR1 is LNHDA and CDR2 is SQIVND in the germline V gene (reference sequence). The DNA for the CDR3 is TGTGCCAGTAGTACTACCGGGACAGAGAATTCACCCCTCCACTTT. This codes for CASSTTGTENSPLHF.

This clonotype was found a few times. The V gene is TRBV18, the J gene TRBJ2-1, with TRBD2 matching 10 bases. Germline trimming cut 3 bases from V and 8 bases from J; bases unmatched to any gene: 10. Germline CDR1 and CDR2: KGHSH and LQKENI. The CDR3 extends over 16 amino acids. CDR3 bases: TGTGCCAGCTCACCCCTCCTAGCGGGAGATGTCCATGAGCAGTTCTTC. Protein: CASSPLLAGDVHEQFF.

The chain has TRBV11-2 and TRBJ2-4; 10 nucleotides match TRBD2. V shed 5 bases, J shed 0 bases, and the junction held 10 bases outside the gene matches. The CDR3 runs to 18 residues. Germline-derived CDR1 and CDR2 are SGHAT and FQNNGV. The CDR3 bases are TGTGCCAGCAGCCCGCGGACTAGCGGACCCTTAGCCAAAAACATTCAGTACTTC. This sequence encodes CASSPRTSGPLAKNIQYF.

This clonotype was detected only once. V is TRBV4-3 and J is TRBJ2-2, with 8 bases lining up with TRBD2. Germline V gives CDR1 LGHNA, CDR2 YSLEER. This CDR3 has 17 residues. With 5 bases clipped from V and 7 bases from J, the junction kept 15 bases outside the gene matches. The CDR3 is CASSRRGVRGVNGELFF. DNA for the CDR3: TGCGCCAGCAGCAGGCGGGGGGTTAGGGGTGTCAACGGGGAGCTGTTTTTT.

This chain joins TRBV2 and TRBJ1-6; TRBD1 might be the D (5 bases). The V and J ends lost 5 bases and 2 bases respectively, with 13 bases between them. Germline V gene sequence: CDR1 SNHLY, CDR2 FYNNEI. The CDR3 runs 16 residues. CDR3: CASSPVWDAYNSPLHF. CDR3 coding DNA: TGTGCCAGCAGTCCAGTTTGGGACGCCTATAATTCACCCCTCCACTTT.

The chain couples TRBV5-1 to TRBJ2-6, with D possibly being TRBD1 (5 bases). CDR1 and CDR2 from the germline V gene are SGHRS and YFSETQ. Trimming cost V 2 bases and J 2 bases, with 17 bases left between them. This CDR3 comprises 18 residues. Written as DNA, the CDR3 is TGCGCCAGCAGCTTCGCACAGGTGCCTGGAGCTGGGGCCAACGTCCTGACTTTC. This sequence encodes CASSFAQVPGAGANVLTF.